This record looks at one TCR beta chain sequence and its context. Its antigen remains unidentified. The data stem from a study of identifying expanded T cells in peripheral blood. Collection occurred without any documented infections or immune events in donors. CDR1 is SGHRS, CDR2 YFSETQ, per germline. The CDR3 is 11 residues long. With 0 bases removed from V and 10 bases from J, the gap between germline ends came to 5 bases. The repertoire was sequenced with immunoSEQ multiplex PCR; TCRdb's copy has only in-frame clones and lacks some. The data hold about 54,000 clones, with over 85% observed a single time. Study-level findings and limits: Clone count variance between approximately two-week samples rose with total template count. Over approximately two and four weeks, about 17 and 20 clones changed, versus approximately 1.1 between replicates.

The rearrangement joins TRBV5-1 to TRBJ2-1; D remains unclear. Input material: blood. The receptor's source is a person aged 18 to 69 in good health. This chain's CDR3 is CASSLAKEQFF. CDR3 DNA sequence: TGCGCCAGCAGCTTGGCTAAGGAGCAGTTCTTC.